This entry lists 7 T cell receptor beta chains sequenced from one sample in a study of blood T cell repertoires in COVID-19. The assay was immunoSEQ multiplex PCR, and TCRdb's table has in-frame clones only and misses some. The sample shows roughly 120,000 clones, about 80% of them seen only once. Sequences were obtained from peripheral blood. The receptors shown here come from a woman aged 45-65 years with acute or convalescent COVID-19.

The chain uses TRBV6-5 and TRBJ2-1, with 8 bases that match TRBD1. This CDR3 has 15 amino acids. CDR1 and CDR2 from the germline V gene are MNHEY and SVGAGI. V shed 8 bases and J 4 bases; nucleotides not matched to a gene: 10. The CDR3 sequence is CASPFRDRNYNEQFF. CDR3 bases: TGTGCCAGCCCGTTCCGGGACAGGAATTACAATGAGCAGTTCTTC.

As to this clone: At the DNA level, this CDR3 is encoded by other sequences in the same sample as well. This chain links TRBV6-5 with TRBJ1-5; 10 nucleotides align to TRBD1. This CDR3 has 13 residues. Per the germline V gene, CDR1 is MNHEY and CDR2 is SVGAGI. V gave up 6 bases and J gave up 4 bases; unmatched junction bases: 0. CDR3 sequence: CASRDRGNQPQHF. The CDR3 DNA reads TGTGCCAGCAGGGACAGGGGGAATCAGCCCCAGCATTTT.

V and J are TRBV12-3 or TRBV12-4 and TRBJ1-2, with D tentatively TRBD1 (5 bases). V dropped 3 bases and J dropped 11 bases, with 16 bases sitting between them. This CDR3 is built from 13 residues. CDR3 in amino acids: CASSFQGLFGYTF. In nucleotides, the CDR3 is TGTGCCAGCAGTTTTCAGGGATTATTCGGGTACACCTTC.

The J gene is TRBJ1-5, the V gene TRBV19, with D perhaps TRBD1 (6 bases). CDR3 size: 13 residues. V was pared by 8 bases and J by 4 bases, with 12 bases between. CDR1 LNHDA and CDR2 SQIVND come from the germline V gene (reference sequence). CDR3 region: CASRRGRNQPQHF. CDR3 coding DNA: TGTGCCAGTCGGCGGGGGCGAAATCAGCCCCAGCATTTT.

The rearrangement joins TRBV7-2 to TRBJ2-1; 9 positions match TRBD1. This CDR3 has 14 amino acids. CDR1 is SGHTA and CDR2 is FQGNSA in the germline V gene. The J segment lost 6 bases and the V segment lost 3 bases, leaving 3 bases of the junction unmatched. CDR3 DNA: TGTGCCAGCAGCTTCGGGACAGGGCCCAATGAGCAGTTCTTC. Protein: CASSFGTGPNEQFF.

The chain is built from TRBV30 and TRBJ1-1; 8 positions match TRBD1. V dropped 6 bases and J dropped 2; count of bases not matched to a gene: 5. Germline V gene lookup returns CDR1 GTSNPN and CDR2 SVGIG (reference sequence). CDR3 length: 13 residues. In nucleotides, the CDR3 is TGTGCCTGCCGGACAGGGAGAAACACTGAAGCTTTCTTT. Translating it yields CACRTGRNTEAFF.

The chain has TRBV19 and TRBJ1-3; 8 bases line up with TRBD1. V gave up 4 bases and J gave up 8 bases; unmatched junction bases: 10. From germline, CDR1 is LNHDA and CDR2 SQIVND (reference sequence). This CDR3 region has 15 residues. CDR3 protein: CASSSRHRGTDTIYF. Written as DNA, the CDR3 is TGTGCCAGTAGTAGCCGACACAGGGGGACGGACACCATATATTTT. Supplemented by reference TRBV19 and TRBJ1-3, the full variable domain reads DGGITQSPKYLFRKEGQNVTLSCEQNLNHDAMYWYRQDPGQGLRLIYYSQIVNDFQKGDIAEGYSVSREKKESFPLTVTSAQKNPTAFYLCASSSRHRGTDTIYFGEGSWLTVV.